This TCR beta chain was captured by sequencing in a study of T-cell reconstitution after alpha-beta-depleted transplantation in children. Overall study results and limits: Once a year had passed after transplant, T-cell counts and diversity came mostly from newly produced T cells.

Note on this clonotype: The target antigen is unknown.

Unique molecular identifiers were incorporated when the TCRbeta library was constructed. TCRdb re-derived calls from the PCR reads in MiXCR, one entry per CDR3 protein. The table has 450,000 to 550,000 distinct CDR3 sequences, 9.5% to 12% seen once; the top ten hold 14%. Germline CDR1 reads LNHDA; CDR2 reads SQIVND (reference sequence). CDR3 size: 18 residues. V was shortened by 3 bases and J by 0 bases, with 21 bases between the two germline ends. This TCR came from a female patient aged 2 to 10 who had a stem cell transplant for aplastic anemia, so the T cells may come from the graft donor. This material consisted of PBMCs, mostly from graft donor cells, taken 180 days after TCRalphabeta/CD19-depleted stem cell transplant. This sequence joins TRBV19 and TRBJ2-7, with a tentative D call TRBD1 (5 bases). The CDR3, as DNA: TGTGCCAGTAGTATTGTCAGGGCCCCCTCGAACCTCTCCTACGAGCAGTACGTC. It is translated as CASSIVRAPSNLSYEQYV.